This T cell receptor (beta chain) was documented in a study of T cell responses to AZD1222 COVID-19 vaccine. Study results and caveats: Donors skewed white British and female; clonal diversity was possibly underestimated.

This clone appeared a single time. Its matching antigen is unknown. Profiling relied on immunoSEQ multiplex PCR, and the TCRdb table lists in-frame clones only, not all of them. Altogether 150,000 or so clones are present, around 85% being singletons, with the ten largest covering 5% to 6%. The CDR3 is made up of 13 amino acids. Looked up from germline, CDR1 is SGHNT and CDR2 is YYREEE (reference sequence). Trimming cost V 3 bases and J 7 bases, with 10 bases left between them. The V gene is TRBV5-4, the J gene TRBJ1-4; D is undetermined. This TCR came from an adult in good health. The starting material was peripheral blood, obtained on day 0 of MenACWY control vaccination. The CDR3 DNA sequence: TGTGCCAGCAGCTATGAGTGGGGTGAAAAACTGTTTTTT. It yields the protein CASSYEWGEKLFF. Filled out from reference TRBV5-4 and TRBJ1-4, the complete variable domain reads ETGVTQSPTHLIKTRGQQVTLRCSSQSGHNTVSWYQQALGQGPQFIFQYYREEENGRGNFPPRFSGLQFPNYSSELNVNALELDDSALYLCASSYEWGEKLFFGSGTQLSVL.